The 10 T cell receptor beta chains presented below share a single source sample, sequenced in a study of cytomegalovirus exposure and HLA in healthy donors. The PCR employed 60 Vbeta primers together with 13 Jbeta primers. Measured with immunoSEQ multiplex PCR; TCRdb has only the in-frame clones, and not every one. Found here are roughly 130,000 clones, roughly four fifths of them singletons; the top ten hold just over 8.5%. Sequencing input: PBMCs. The source of these receptors is a woman between 45 and 60 years old in good health and CMV-seropositive.

The chain has TRBV29-1 and TRBJ2-3, with TRBD2 matching 7 bases. This CDR3 has 13 residues. Trimming at V came to 3 bases and at J to 2 bases, leaving 2 bases not matched to a gene. Germline CDR1 is SQVTM and CDR2 is ANQGSEA. As DNA, the CDR3 is TGCAGCGTTGAGGGGACTACCACAGATACGCAGTATTTT. Translation gives CSVEGTTTDTQYF.

The rearrangement links TRBV7-9 to TRBJ1-1; D call uncertain. The ends were cut back, 5 bases at V and 1 base at J, with 8 bases in the middle. This CDR3 spans 13 amino acids. CDR1 is SEHNR, CDR2 FQNEAQ, per germline (reference sequence). In DNA, the CDR3 is TGTGCCAGCAGCCAGGAACAGAACACTGAAGCTTTCTTT. This codes for CASSQEQNTEAFF. The full variable domain, rest sourced from reference TRBV7-9 and TRBJ1-1, is DTGVSQNPRHKITKRGQNVTFRCDPISEHNRLYWYRQTLGQGPEFLTYFQNEAQLEKSRLLSDRFSAERPKGSFSTLEIQRTEQGDSAMYLCASSQEQNTEAFFGQGTRLTVV.

This clone was found once. V and J are TRBV28 and TRBJ1-2; D remains unclear. V was clipped by 7 bases and J by 0 bases, with 21 bases between them. Germline CDR1 MDHEN, CDR2 SYDVKM. The CDR3 spans 17 residues. The CDR3 region is CASTISSSLRTNYGYTF. Here the CDR3 DNA reads TGTGCCAGCACCATCTCATCGAGCCTCAGGACTAACTATGGCTACACCTTC.

This clone occurred once. V usage is TRBV7-3 and J usage is TRBJ2-1; 15 bases agree with TRBD2. This CDR3 spans 15 amino acids. The ends lost 4 bases at V and 13 bases at J; junction bases unmatched: 8. The germline CDR1 and CDR2 sequences are SGHTA and FQGTGA. CDR3 nucleotide sequence: TGTGCCAGCAGCTCGGGCCCGGGACTAGCGGGGGGTCAGTTCTTC. Translation: CASSSGPGLAGGQFF.

The chain couples TRBV7-2 to TRBJ1-4; TRBD1 matches at 8 bases. The CDR3 has 16 residues. Germline CDR1 SGHTA, CDR2 FQGNSA. Unmatched junction bases numbered 15, after V lost 5 bases and J lost 10 bases. CDR3 region: CASSPRTGTPSGKLFF. DNA of the CDR3: TGTGCCAGCAGCCCCCGGACAGGGACCCCCTCAGGAAAACTGTTTTTT. Complete variable domain (other parts from reference TRBV7-2 and TRBJ1-4): GAGVSQSPSNKVTEKGKDVELRCDPISGHTALYWYRQSLGQGLEFLIYFQGNSAPDKSGLPSDRFSAERTGGSVSTLTIQRTQQEDSAVYLCASSPRTGTPSGKLFFGSGTQLSVL.

The chain has TRBV4-3 and TRBJ1-5, with D hard to call. The germline CDR1 and CDR2 sequences are LGHNA and YSLEER. The CDR3 sequence is 15 residues long. Trimming shortened V by 2 bases and J by 1 base, and 9 bases separated the two germline ends. In DNA form, the CDR3 reads TGCGCCAGCAGCCAAACCGAGAGCAGCAATCAGCCCCAGCATTTT. As protein: CASSQTESSNQPQHF.

The DNA for the CDR3 is TGTGCCAGCAGCGCGTCGGGACTCTATGGCTACACCTTC. Protein sequence: CASSASGLYGYTF. The chain links TRBV9 to TRBJ1-2; perhaps TRBD1 as D (5 bases). Germline V gene sequence: CDR1 SGDLS, CDR2 YYNGEE. The V end lost 3 bases, the J end lost 4 bases, and 10 bases lay between the germline ends. CDR3 length: 13 residues. Together with reference TRBV9 and TRBJ1-2, the CDR3 gives the full variable domain: DSGVTQTPKHLITATGQRVTLRCSPRSGDLSVYWYQQSLDQGLQFLIQYYNGEERAKGNILERFSAQQFPDLHSELNLSSLELGDSALYFCASSASGLYGYTFGSGTRLTVV.

The chain couples TRBV27 to TRBJ2-1; D is possibly TRBD1 (6 bases). The CDR3 runs 16 residues. V dropped 10 bases and J dropped 7 bases, with 26 bases sitting between them. Germline CDR1 and CDR2: MNHEY and SMNVEV (reference sequence). This CDR3 is CATSRTAEALWNEQFF. In nucleotides, the CDR3 is TGTGCCACTTCACGGACAGCGGAGGCCCTGTGGAATGAGCAGTTCTTC.

The chain employs TRBV6-4 and TRBJ1-1; TRBD1 matches 7 bases. The germline CDR1 and CDR2 sequences are MRHNA and SNTAGT. This CDR3 comprises 14 residues. Trimming at V came to 5 bases and at J to 3 bases, leaving 6 bases not matched to a gene. CDR3 coding DNA: TGTGCCAGCAGTAGGACAGGCAGCCACACTGAAGCTTTCTTT. It encodes CASSRTGSHTEAFF.

The V and J genes are TRBV6-5 and TRBJ1-2; no reliable D call. Trimming stripped 9 bases from V and 4 bases from J, with 15 bases between. Germline CDR1 is MNHEY and CDR2 is SVGAGI. The CDR3 extends over 13 amino acids. CDR3 in DNA: TGTGCCAGTTCACTTCCCTCGGGCTATGGCTACACCTTC. Translation gives CASSLPSGYGYTF.